The next 25 T cell receptor beta chains were all read from a single sample in a study of identical twins. Using its own MiXCR run on the 5' RACE reads, TCRdb lists one record per CDR3 protein. The sample lists 1.5 million to 2 million distinct CDR3 sequences; less than 40% were seen once. Sequenced sample: cord blood. The receptors were gathered from a newborn girl in good health.

The rearrangement joins TRBV7-2 to TRBJ2-1; D gene uncertain. There are 15 residues in the CDR3. Trimming took 3 bases from V and 6 from J, leaving 15 bases between them. The germline gives CDR1 SGHTA, CDR2 FQGNSA. CDR3 region: CASSLGIRTPNEQFF. CDR3 sequence (DNA): TGTGCCAGCAGCTTGGGTATTCGAACCCCCAATGAGCAGTTCTTC.

This clonotype was seen once. The V and J genes are TRBV7-9 and TRBJ1-1, with unresolved D. The CDR3 has 14 residues. V lost 1 base and J lost 5, with 11 bases in between. Germline loops: CDR1 SEHNR, CDR2 FQNEAQ (reference sequence). The CDR3 is CASSLGMAGTEAFF. In DNA form, the CDR3 reads TGTGCCAGCAGCTTAGGGATGGCTGGGACTGAAGCTTTCTTT.

The chain is built from TRBV11-2 and TRBJ2-3, with 10 bases matching TRBD2. Trimming took 5 bases from V and 3 from J; bases not matched to a gene: 8. The CDR3 is 16 amino acids. Germline CDR1 reads SGHAT; CDR2 reads FQNNGV. The CDR3 DNA reads TGTGCCAGCAGCCCCACCGGGACTAGCGTGACAGATACGCAGTATTTT. It is translated as CASSPTGTSVTDTQYF.

This clonotype was seen a few times. The chain has TRBV27 and TRBJ1-1, with D hard to call. The CDR3 length is 13 residues. Germline V gives CDR1 MNHEY, CDR2 SMNVEV (reference sequence). Trimming removed 3 bases at V and 7 bases at J, with 12 bases between. CDR3 sequence: CASSFAAYREAFF. CDR3 coding DNA: TGTGCCAGCAGTTTTGCGGCATACCGTGAAGCTTTCTTT.

The table lists this clonotype with a few counts. DNA of the CDR3: TGCAGCGTTGACGACTCTGGGGCCAACGTCCTGACTTTC. It codes for CSVDDSGANVLTF. The chain uses TRBV29-1 and TRBJ2-6, with D unclear. V gave up 3 bases and J gave up 0 bases, with 3 bases separating them. Germline V gene sequence: CDR1 SQVTM, CDR2 ANQGSEA. This CDR3 comprises 13 residues. The variable domain in full, completed from reference TRBV29-1 and TRBJ2-6, reads SAVISQKPSRDICQRGTSLTIQCQVDSQVTMMFWYRQQPGQSLTLIATANQGSEATYESGFVIDKFPISRPNLTFSTLTVSNMSPEDSSIYLCSVDDSGANVLTFGAGSRLTVL.

This clonotype was counted a few times. This chain joins TRBV6-6 and TRBJ1-6, with D possibly TRBD1 on 5 matching bases. CDR1 and CDR2 (germline): MNHNY, SVGAGI (reference sequence). The ends were cut back, 6 bases at V and 5 bases at J, with 8 bases in the middle. The CDR3 runs 13 residues. CDR3 protein: CASSARDNSPLHF. The CDR3 DNA follows: TGTGCCAGCAGCGCCAGGGATAATTCACCCCTCCACTTT.

This clonotype appeared a few times. This chain joins TRBV20-1 and TRBJ2-7; D ambiguous. Trimming shortened V by 4 bases and J by 3 bases, and 16 bases separated the two germline ends. CDR1 is DFQATT and CDR2 is SNEGSKA in the germline V gene (reference sequence). The CDR3 contains 14 residues. Written as DNA, the CDR3 is TGCAGTGCTATACCGAGACTTCATTTCTACGAGCAGTACTTC. It specifies CSAIPRLHFYEQYF.

The chain recombines TRBV19 with TRBJ2-1; D is uncertain. Germline CDR1 reads LNHDA; CDR2 reads SQIVND (reference sequence). The ends were cut back, 0 bases at V and 0 bases at J, with 9 bases in the middle. The CDR3 contains 16 residues. The CDR3 DNA sequence: TGTGCCAGTAGTATAGAGGTAGCTACCTCCTACAATGAGCAGTTCTTC. This codes for CASSIEVATSYNEQFF.

This clonotype was detected many times. This chain connects TRBV29-1 to TRBJ2-1; D is undetermined. Germline V gene sequence: CDR1 SQVTM, CDR2 ANQGSEA. The V end was cut by 4 bases, the J end by 0 bases, with 7 bases between. CDR3 size: 13 residues. The CDR3 DNA is TGCAGCGTTGCTATGAGCTCCTACAATGAGCAGTTCTTC. Protein: CSVAMSSYNEQFF.

The chain recombines TRBV7-2 with TRBJ2-3, with D possibly TRBD2 on 6 matching bases. The CDR3 runs to 16 residues. V gave up 3 bases and J gave up 2 bases, with 15 bases separating them. Germline V CDR1 and CDR2: SGHTA, FQGNSA. The CDR3: CASSLLARITTDTQYF. As DNA, the CDR3 is TGTGCCAGCAGCTTGCTAGCGCGTATAACCACAGATACGCAGTATTTT.

The chain has TRBV7-9 and TRBJ2-4; D might be TRBD1 (6 bases). The DNA end is a closer match to TRBJ2-7, so the J assignment may be wrong. Germline values: CDR1 SEHNR, CDR2 FQNEAQ (reference sequence). There are 14 residues in the CDR3. The DNA of the CDR3 is TGTGCCAGCAGCTTTAATCAGGGGACGAGCGAGCAGTACTTC. The encoded protein is CASSFNQGTSEQYF.

V is TRBV19 and J is TRBJ2-7; 9 bases are a match to TRBD2. The CDR3 sequence is 17 residues long. From germline, CDR1 is LNHDA and CDR2 SQIVND (reference sequence). Unmatched junction bases numbered 7, after V lost 1 base and J lost 0 bases. The CDR3 loop is CASSIGLREGLSYEQYF. The CDR3 nucleotides read TGTGCCAGTAGTATAGGTCTGCGGGAGGGCCTCTCCTACGAGCAGTACTTC.

The CDR3 DNA sequence: TGCGGGCTGGGGACGGCGAACACTGAAGCTTTCTTT. This translates into CGLGTANTEAFF. This chain joins TRBV20-1 and TRBJ1-1; D perhaps matches TRBD1 (5 bases). CDR1 is DFQATT and CDR2 is SNEGSKA in the germline V gene (reference sequence). This CDR3 is built from 12 residues.

CDR3 protein: CASSQQRSTGPEGYTF. As DNA, the CDR3 is TGTGCCAGCAGCCAGCAACGCTCGACAGGGCCCGAGGGCTACACCTTC. The chain is built from TRBV4-2 and TRBJ1-2, with TRBD1 identical over 7 bases. Losses at the gene ends were 3 bases for V and 8 bases for J; bases not matched to a gene: 15. In germline, CDR1 is LGHNA, CDR2 YNFKEQ. The CDR3 totals 16 residues.

The J gene is TRBJ1-4, the V gene TRBV5-1; D remains ambiguous. The length of the CDR3 is 13 residues. Germline loops: CDR1 SGHRS, CDR2 YFSETQ. With 2 bases removed from V and 8 bases from J, the gap between germline ends came to 10 bases. Here the CDR3 DNA reads TGCGCCAGCAGCTTAGGGTTTGGGGAAAAACTGTTTTTT. Encoded protein: CASSLGFGEKLFF.

J is TRBJ2-3 and V is TRBV4-3; 8 bases map to TRBD2. V gave up 8 bases and J gave up 5 bases; unmatched junction bases: 9. The CDR3 is made up of 14 amino acids. Germline V gene data show CDR1 as LGHNA and CDR2 as YSLEER. DNA for the CDR3: TGCGCCAGCGGGAAGGGACTAGAATTAGATACGCAGTATTTT. Translation gives CASGKGLELDTQYF.

This clonotype has just one count. Mismatch with germline at one junction end may stem from a read error. This chain joins TRBV6-5 and TRBJ2-1, with D perhaps matching TRBD2 (6 bases). The CDR3 runs to 14 residues. CDR1 is MNHEY, CDR2 SVGAGI, per germline. CDR3 bases: TGTGCCAGTCAAACTAGCCTCTCCTACAATGAGCTGTTCTTC. This sequence encodes CASQTSLSYNELFF.

In its sample, this clonotype was seen a few times. The V gene is TRBV3-1, the J gene TRBJ2-4; 9 bases align to TRBD1. The germline V gene has CDR1 LGHDT and CDR2 YNNKEL (reference sequence). The CDR3 is 15 amino acids. The junction had 5 bases not matched to a gene; V was cut back by 8 bases and J by 0 bases. The CDR3 region is CASRGTGLAKNIQYF. The CDR3 bases are TGTGCCAGCCGAGGGACAGGGTTAGCCAAAAACATTCAGTACTTC. Complete variable domain (other parts from reference TRBV3-1 and TRBJ2-4): DTAVSQTPKYLVTQMGNDKSIKCEQNLGHDTMYWYKQDSKKFLKIMFSYNNKELIINETVPNRFSPKSPDKAHLNLHINSLELGDSAVYFCASRGTGLAKNIQYFGAGTRLSVL.

The V and J genes are TRBV2 and TRBJ2-7; 11 bases align to TRBD2. Germline assignment: CDR1 SNHLY and CDR2 FYNNEI. This CDR3 region has 15 residues. Losses at the gene ends were 6 bases for V and 3 bases for J; bases not matched to a gene: 7. The CDR3 region is CASRDIAGGLYEQYF. The CDR3 DNA reads TGTGCCAGCAGGGATATAGCGGGGGGGCTCTACGAGCAGTACTTC.

This clonotype was detected a few times. The chain carries TRBV24-1 and TRBJ2-7, with D hard to call. V was cut by 7 bases and J by 7 bases, with 10 bases left in between. The CDR3 runs 11 residues. Germline CDR1 is KGHDR and CDR2 is SFDVKD. The CDR3 sequence: CATRGYNEQYF. The CDR3 bases are TGTGCCACCAGGGGTTACAATGAGCAGTACTTC.

The CDR3 DNA reads as TGCAGTGCTAAAGGACTGAACTATGGCTACACCTTC. Amino acids: CSAKGLNYGYTF. The chain recombines TRBV20-1 with TRBJ1-2; D not resolved. The germline V and J ends were trimmed by 4 bases and 2 bases, with 8 bases remaining between them. Germline V gene lookup returns CDR1 DFQATT and CDR2 SNEGSKA (reference sequence). This CDR3 spans 12 amino acids.

To note about this clonotype: One junction end disagrees with the germline gene, perhaps due to a read error. The chain joins TRBV14 to TRBJ2-3; TRBD2 matches at 8 bases. Germline CDR1 SGHDN, CDR2 FVKESK. The CDR3 has 14 amino acids. The CDR3 sequence is CASSREAGADAQYF. In DNA form, the CDR3 reads TGTGCCAGCAGCCGAGAAGCGGGGGCAGATGCGCAGTATTTT.

V is TRBV20-1 and J is TRBJ2-5; 13 positions agree with TRBD2. In germline, CDR1 is DFQATT, CDR2 SNEGSKA (reference sequence). The CDR3 is 12 residues long. The CDR3 loop is CRGTSGENEQYF. In DNA form, the CDR3 reads TGCAGGGGGACTAGCGGGGAGAATGAGCAGTACTTC.

CDR3 nucleotide sequence: TGTGCCAGCATGAGTCAGGGTACTAACTATGGCTACACCTTC. It translates to CASMSQGTNYGYTF. The chain links TRBV2 to TRBJ1-2; a possible D gene is TRBD1 (5 bases). Trimming left V 7 bases short and J 0 bases short, with 12 bases between. This CDR3 spans 14 amino acids. Germline loops: CDR1 SNHLY, CDR2 FYNNEI.

The chain links TRBV6-4 to TRBJ2-1; D is possibly TRBD1 (6 bases). V was clipped by 6 bases and J by 2 bases, with 14 bases between them. Germline V gene lookup returns CDR1 MRHNA and CDR2 SNTAGT. The CDR3 is made up of 15 amino acids. For the CDR3, the DNA is TGTGCCAGCAGCCCTCGCAGGGGCGCCTACAATGAGCAGTTCTTC. Translated, it gives CASSPRRGAYNEQFF.